A single sample is the source of the 29 T cell receptor beta chains below, sequenced in a study of beta chain features in type 1 diabetes. Expressed TCRB transcripts were sequenced after all isolated RNA was converted to cDNA. Profiled with immunoSEQ multiplex PCR; TCRdb holds only in-frame clones, not every one. The data show roughly 150,000 clones, about 9% seen once. Their cognate antigens are unknown. Findings and limits, study-wide: Researchers report that Type 1 diabetes patients had moderately but significantly shorter TCRB CDR3s across all four CD4+ subsets.

The sequenced material came from central memory CD4+ T cells from blood. The receptor source for this set is a young woman with type 1 diabetes.

There are a few counts of this clone. V is TRBV7-2 and J is TRBJ2-3, with TRBD1 matching over 7 bases. V lost 5 bases and J lost 6; bases outside the gene matches: 8. The CDR3 runs 14 residues. Germline CDR1 reads SGHTA; CDR2 reads FQGNSA. The chain's CDR3 is CASSAGGLVDTQYF. The CDR3 DNA sequence: TGTGCCAGCAGCGCAGGGGGTTTGGTGGATACGCAGTATTTT.

Only a few counts were recorded for this clone. The rearrangement joins TRBV19 to TRBJ2-1, with 9 bases fitting TRBD2. The V and J ends lost 8 bases and 9 bases, in that order; junction bases with no gene match: 8. Germline CDR1 reads LNHDA; CDR2 reads SQIVND (reference sequence). This CDR3 region has 13 residues. In nucleotides, the CDR3 is TGTGCCAGTCGGGCTAGCGGGGTAATTGAGCAGTTCTTC. This codes for CASRASGVIEQFF.

The chain has TRBV7-9 and TRBJ2-3; D gene uncertain. Trimming took 1 base from V and 7 from J, leaving 15 bases between them. CDR1 and CDR2 (germline): SEHNR, FQNEAQ (reference sequence). CDR3 length: 15 amino acids. The CDR3 bases are TGTGCCAGCAGCTTAGGAGATGAGGCCAGCTATACGCAGTATTTT. Translation gives CASSLGDEASYTQYF.

The CDR3 region is CASSVASAGGQETQYF. CDR3 DNA: TGTGCCAGCAGCGTAGCTTCAGCGGGGGGTCAAGAGACCCAGTACTTC. The V gene is TRBV9, the J gene TRBJ2-5, with 9 bases matching TRBD2. This CDR3 has 16 residues. Germline CDR1 SGDLS, CDR2 YYNGEE. V was pared by 0 bases and J by 2 bases, with 5 bases of the junction left unmatched.

V and J are TRBV29-1 and TRBJ1-2; 11 positions match TRBD1. CDR3 size: 13 residues. The germline gives CDR1 SQVTM, CDR2 ANQGSEA. V lost 4 bases and J lost 8; bases outside the gene matches: 6. The CDR3 DNA is TGCAGCGTTGGGACAGGGGGCACGTGGGGCTACACCTTC. Translated: CSVGTGGTWGYTF.

The V call is TRBV4-3, the J call TRBJ2-7; TRBD2 aligns across 11 bases. The CDR3 has 16 amino acids. Losses at the gene ends were 0 bases for V and 9 bases for J; bases not matched to a gene: 10. CDR1 is LGHNA, CDR2 YSLEER, per germline. In nucleotides, the CDR3 is TGCGCCAGCAGCCAAGATGCACTAGCGGGGGTAGTTGGGCAGTACTTC. Amino acids: CASSQDALAGVVGQYF.

This clone was recorded a few times. The J gene is TRBJ1-3, the V gene TRBV9, with D unresolved. Trimming took off 0 bases at V and 4 bases at J, with 8 bases between the two ends. CDR3 length equals 14 residues. Germline loops: CDR1 SGDLS, CDR2 YYNGEE. This CDR3 is CASSVAAAGNTIYF. The CDR3 region has the DNA TGTGCCAGCAGCGTAGCGGCGGCAGGAAACACCATATATTTT.

This chain links TRBV9 with TRBJ1-5, with 7 bases lining up with TRBD1. V lost 5 bases to trimming and J lost 3 bases; unmatched junction nucleotides: 5. The V gene's germline CDR1 is SGDLS and CDR2 YYNGEE. This CDR3 spans 14 amino acids. The CDR3 DNA sequence: TGTGCCAGCAGTTGGGGGACAGACAATCAGCCCCAGCATTTT. As protein: CASSWGTDNQPQHF.

V gene TRBV27 combines with J gene TRBJ1-4; weak D call: TRBD1 (5 bases). Germline V lookup: CDR1 MNHEY, CDR2 SMNVEV (reference sequence). The V gene lost 5 bases and the J gene lost 3 bases, with 13 bases spanning the gap. This CDR3 has 15 residues. The CDR3 DNA sequence: TGTGCCAGCAGTGGGTCGGCAGGGCCTAATGAAAAACTGTTTTTT. This translates into CASSGSAGPNEKLFF.

This clone was seen a handful of times. The CDR3 region is CASSPVRSFSPLHF. The CDR3 region has the DNA TGTGCCAGCAGCCCCGTTAGATCGTTCTCACCCCTCCACTTT. The chain is built from TRBV7-2 and TRBJ1-6; unclear D gene. V lost 5 bases to trimming and J lost 10 bases, with 15 bases between them. The V gene's germline CDR1 is SGHTA and CDR2 FQGNSA. The CDR3 extends over 14 amino acids.

This clone was seen only a few times. The genes are TRBV7-9 and TRBJ1-3; D is possibly TRBD1 (5 bases). The CDR3 has 15 amino acids. V dropped 5 bases and J dropped 4 bases, with 15 bases sitting between them. Germline CDR1 SEHNR, CDR2 FQNEAQ (reference sequence). DNA for the CDR3: TGTGCCAGCAGCGCCGAGGGGACTCAAGGAAACACCATATATTTT. Translation gives CASSAEGTQGNTIYF.

The chain joins TRBV2 to TRBJ1-6; possibly TRBD1 for D (6 bases). CDR3 length equals 13 residues. V shed 10 bases and J shed 7 bases, with 14 bases lying between them. The germline gives CDR1 SNHLY, CDR2 FYNNEI. CDR3 in DNA: TGTGCCAACAGGGTGCTACAGAATTCACCCCTCCACTTT. Its protein is CANRVLQNSPLHF.

This clone was detected a few times. This chain links TRBV7-2 with TRBJ2-1; D unresolved. The CDR3 spans 14 residues. The germline gives CDR1 SGHTA, CDR2 FQGNSA. Trimming cost V 6 bases and J 9 bases, with 18 bases left between them. CDR3 nucleotide sequence: TGTGCCAGCAGACCGAGGCTAGATTTATTTGAGCAGTTCTTC. This sequence encodes CASRPRLDLFEQFF. Full variable domain (rest looked up from reference TRBV7-2 and TRBJ2-1): GAGVSQSPSNKVTEKGKDVELRCDPISGHTALYWYRQSLGQGLEFLIYFQGNSAPDKSGLPSDRFSAERTGGSVSTLTIQRTQQEDSAVYLCASRPRLDLFEQFFGPGTRLTVL.

This clone was seen a handful of times. V is TRBV7-2 and J is TRBJ2-2, with TRBD1 as a possible D gene (7 bases). Germline CDR1 reads SGHTA; CDR2 reads FQGNSA. V was shortened by 5 bases and J by 2 bases, with 15 bases between the two germline ends. CDR3 size: 16 residues. CDR3 sequence reads: CASSRGTAINTGELFF. The CDR3 DNA is TGTGCCAGCAGCCGGGGGACAGCGATAAACACCGGGGAGCTGTTTTTT.

This clone has a handful of counts. The chain recombines TRBV7-9 with TRBJ1-1, with D tentatively TRBD1 (5 bases). Per the germline V gene, CDR1 is SEHNR and CDR2 is FQNEAQ (reference sequence). There are 14 residues in the CDR3. V shed 1 base and J shed 6 bases, with 12 bases lying between them. The CDR3 bases are TGTGCCAGCAGCTTAGGGCAGGGTCACTCTGAAGCTTTCTTT. It translates to CASSLGQGHSEAFF.

This clone turned up a few times. The V and J genes are TRBV6-5 and TRBJ1-1; D remains ambiguous. There are 13 residues in the CDR3. Germline values: CDR1 MNHEY, CDR2 SVGAGI. V was trimmed by 4 bases and J by 5 bases, leaving 11 bases between them. The CDR3 coding sequence is TGTGCCAGCAGTTCCACCACGAGAACTGAAGCTTTCTTT. It is translated as CASSSTTRTEAFF.

This clone occurred a few times. V and J are TRBV4-2 and TRBJ2-1, with a possible D match to TRBD2 (6 bases). CDR3 length: 15 amino acids. V was cut by 0 bases and J by 5 bases, with 11 bases left in between. The germline CDR1 and CDR2 sequences are LGHNA and YNFKEQ. The DNA for the CDR3 is TGTGCCAGCAGCCAAGATATAGCGGCAGACAATGAGCAGTTCTTC. This sequence encodes CASSQDIAADNEQFF.

There are a few counts of this clone. The chain couples TRBV4-2 to TRBJ2-3, with 7 nucleotides matching TRBD2. V lost 0 bases, J lost 2 bases, and 5 bases stayed unmatched. Germline V lookup: CDR1 LGHNA, CDR2 YNFKEQ. The CDR3 runs 16 residues. The CDR3: CASSQDRLANTDTQYF. The CDR3 DNA is TGTGCCAGCAGCCAAGATCGACTAGCCAACACAGATACGCAGTATTTT.

This clone has more than one count but fewer than ten. The chain employs TRBV19 and TRBJ2-1; perhaps TRBD1 as D (6 bases). Germline CDR1 and CDR2: LNHDA and SQIVND (reference sequence). This CDR3 is built from 12 residues. V lost 6 bases, J lost 10 bases, and 13 bases lay in between. The CDR3 DNA is TGTGCCAGTAGCGAAACAAGGGGGGAGCAGTTCTTC. Its protein is CASSETRGEQFF.

The CDR3 loop is CASSRRTGTSGNTIYF. CDR3 in DNA: TGTGCCAGCAGCCGCCGAACAGGGACCTCTGGAAACACCATATATTTT. The chain recombines TRBV14 with TRBJ1-3, with D possibly matching TRBD1 (6 bases). V lost 4 bases to trimming and J lost 0 bases, with 13 bases between them. In germline, CDR1 is SGHDN, CDR2 FVKESK. CDR3 length: 16 amino acids.

This clone came up a few times. One end of the junction varies from germline; a read error may be responsible. The rearrangement joins TRBV2 to TRBJ2-7, with D maybe TRBD1 (5 bases). CDR3 length: 11 amino acids. Per germline, CDR1 SNHLY and CDR2 FYNNEI. The DNA of the CDR3 is TGTGCCAGCACTGAACCAGGGGAGCAGTACTTC. Translated: CASTEPGEQYF. Combining the CDR3 with reference TRBV2 and TRBJ2-7 gives the whole variable domain EPEVTQTPSHQVTQMGQEVILRCVPISNHLYFYWYRQILGQKVEFLVSFYNNEISEKSEIFDDQFSVERPDGSNFTLKIRSTKLEDSAMYFCASTEPGEQYFGPGTRLTVT.

This sequence joins TRBV6-6 and TRBJ1-2; no reliable D call. V shed 11 bases and J shed 6 bases, with 10 bases lying between them. Per the germline V gene, CDR1 is MNHNY and CDR2 is SVGAGI (reference sequence). CDR3 size: 10 residues. The CDR3 nucleotides are TGTGCCGGGCGGGGTGATGGCTACACCTTC. This translates into CAGRGDGYTF.

This chain links TRBV10-3 with TRBJ1-2; D is undetermined. The CDR3 is made up of 11 amino acids. V was trimmed by 10 bases and J by 8 bases, leaving 14 bases between them. The germline CDR1 and CDR2 sequences are ENHRY and SYGVKD. CDR3 amino acids: CASQYQSGYTF. CDR3 DNA: TGTGCCAGCCAATATCAGTCCGGCTACACCTTC.

This clone was observed a handful of times. The chain recombines TRBV4-3 with TRBJ2-5; D unresolved. CDR3 length equals 14 residues. Trimming shortened V by 0 bases and J by 6 bases, and 11 bases separated the two germline ends. In germline, CDR1 is LGHNA, CDR2 YSLEER. CDR3 sequence reads: CASSQELRSKTQYF. DNA for the CDR3: TGCGCCAGCAGCCAAGAACTGCGTTCAAAGACCCAGTACTTC.

This clone has a handful of counts. V usage is TRBV7-2 and J usage is TRBJ1-1; 7 bases match TRBD1. Unmatched junction bases numbered 7, after V lost 4 bases and J lost 2 bases. Germline-derived CDR1 and CDR2 are SGHTA and FQGNSA. This CDR3 spans 15 amino acids. DNA of the CDR3: TGTGCCAGCAGCTCCTCAGACAGGGCAAACACTGAAGCTTTCTTT. As protein: CASSSSDRANTEAFF.

The genes are TRBV4-1 and TRBJ2-6; D unclear. The CDR3 extends over 15 amino acids. V lost 4 bases, J lost 2 bases, and 9 bases lay in between. Germline loops: CDR1 MGHRA, CDR2 YSYEKL. In DNA form, the CDR3 reads TGCGCCAGCAGCCCCGACTCTGCTGGGGCCAACGTCCTGACTTTC. This codes for CASSPDSAGANVLTF.

In nucleotides, the CDR3 is TGTGCCAGCAGCCAAGAATCACTAGCGGAGACCCAAGAGACCCAGTACTTC. This encodes CASSQESLAETQETQYF. This sequence joins TRBV4-2 and TRBJ2-5, with 8 bases identical to TRBD2. CDR1 LGHNA and CDR2 YNFKEQ come from the germline V gene. This CDR3 is 17 amino acids long. After removal of 0 bases from V and 1 base from J, the junction contained 7 bases not matched to a gene.

V and J are TRBV10-3 and TRBJ1-5, with 9 positions matching TRBD1. V gave up 4 bases and J gave up 5 bases; unmatched junction bases: 9. CDR1 and CDR2 from the germline V gene are ENHRY and SYGVKD. There are 16 residues in the CDR3. DNA for the CDR3: TGTGCCATCAGTGTTGGGGGACAGGGACCAGATCAGCCCCAGCATTTT. Translating gives CAISVGGQGPDQPQHF.

This chain connects TRBV5-6 to TRBJ2-5; D not resolved. This CDR3 comprises 14 residues. The germline gives CDR1 SGHDT, CDR2 YYEEEE. V was clipped by 0 bases and J by 4 bases, with 10 bases between them. CDR3 residues: CASSLVPGRETQYF. The CDR3 DNA reads TGTGCCAGCAGCTTGGTTCCAGGAAGAGAGACCCAGTACTTC.